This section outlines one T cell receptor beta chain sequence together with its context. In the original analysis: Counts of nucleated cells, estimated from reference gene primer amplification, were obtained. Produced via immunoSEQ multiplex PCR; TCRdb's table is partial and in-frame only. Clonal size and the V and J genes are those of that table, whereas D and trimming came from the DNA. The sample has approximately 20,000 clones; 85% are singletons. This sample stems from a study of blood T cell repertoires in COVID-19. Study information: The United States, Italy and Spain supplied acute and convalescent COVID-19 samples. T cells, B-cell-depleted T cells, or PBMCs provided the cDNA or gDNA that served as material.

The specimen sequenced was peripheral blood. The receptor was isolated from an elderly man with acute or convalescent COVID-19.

The CDR3 sequence: CASSLVGGTGAGELFF. The CDR3 DNA follows: TGTGCCAGCAGCTTAGTAGGTGGGACAGGGGCCGGGGAGCTGTTTTTT. This chain joins TRBV7-6 and TRBJ2-2, with 10 bases identical to TRBD1. Trimming cost V 1 base and J 6 bases; bases outside gene matches: 5. CDR3 length equals 16 residues. Per the germline V gene, CDR1 is SGHVS and CDR2 is FNYEAQ.